The 8 T cell receptor beta chains listed next were all sequenced from one sample in a study of graft-versus-host responses after intestinal transplantation. Their antigens remain unidentified. The protocol was immunoSEQ multiplex PCR, while the TCRdb copy is restricted to in-frame clones and leaves out a portion. The repertoire holds approximately 78,000 clones, with 80% to 90% as singletons. The specimen comprised unstimulated CD8+ T cells sorted from spleen or lymph node cells, sampled before transplant. Every receptor here comes from a human donor who was the organ donor for an intestinal transplant.

The chain carries TRBV19 and TRBJ2-3, with D hard to call. CDR1 LNHDA and CDR2 SQIVND come from the germline V gene (reference sequence). The germline V and J ends were trimmed by 2 bases and 4 bases, with 7 bases remaining between them. The CDR3 loop spans 13 amino acids. Here the CDR3 reads CASSITFPDTQYF. DNA for the CDR3: TGTGCCAGTAGTATAACCTTTCCAGATACGCAGTATTTT.

J is TRBJ1-2 and V is TRBV7-9; 10 bases align to TRBD1. The trim removed 4 bases at V and 4 bases at J, leaving 6 bases unmatched. Germline assignment: CDR1 SEHNR and CDR2 FQNEAQ (reference sequence). The CDR3 totals 15 residues. The CDR3 here is CASSSAGTGAYGYTF. Written as DNA, the CDR3 is TGTGCCAGCAGCTCCGCCGGGACAGGGGCCTATGGCTACACCTTC. Supplemented by reference TRBV7-9 and TRBJ1-2, the full variable domain reads DTGVSQNPRHKITKRGQNVTFRCDPISEHNRLYWYRQTLGQGPEFLTYFQNEAQLEKSRLLSDRFSAERPKGSFSTLEIQRTEQGDSAMYLCASSSAGTGAYGYTFGSGTRLTVV.

This clone is a singleton in its sample. V is TRBV28 and J is TRBJ2-7, with D perhaps matching TRBD2 (6 bases). CDR1 MDHEN and CDR2 SYDVKM come from the germline V gene. V was cut by 4 bases and J by 3 bases, with 13 bases left in between. The CDR3 consists of 14 residues. As DNA, the CDR3 is TGTGCCAGCAGTTCAAGACTAGTTGGCTACGAGCAGTACTTC. It yields the protein CASSSRLVGYEQYF.

This chain joins TRBV5-6 and TRBJ2-5, with a tentative D call TRBD2 (6 bases). The germline V and J ends were trimmed by 0 bases and 3 bases, with 6 bases remaining between them. Germline lookup yields CDR1 SGHDT and CDR2 YYEEEE. The CDR3 spans 13 residues. The CDR3 DNA reads TGTGCCAGCAGCTTGGGGGGGGAAGAGACCCAGTACTTC. Its translation is CASSLGGEETQYF.

The J gene is TRBJ2-3, the V gene TRBV9, with D perhaps TRBD1 or TRBD2 (5 bases each). The CDR3 is 17 amino acids. V shed 4 bases and J shed 2 bases, with 20 bases lying between them. Germline values: CDR1 SGDLS, CDR2 YYNGEE. The CDR3 is CASSTTIFAGTTDTQYF. DNA of the CDR3: TGTGCCAGCAGCACGACCATCTTCGCAGGGACCACAGATACGCAGTATTTT.

The V call is TRBV6-1, the J call TRBJ2-3, with 10 bases aligning to TRBD1. The germline gives CDR1 MNHNS, CDR2 SASEGT. The trim removed 11 bases at V and 8 bases at J, leaving 13 bases unmatched. The CDR3 length is 14 residues. Here the CDR3 reads CAVSPTGGGGTQYF. The CDR3, as DNA: TGTGCCGTATCCCCGACAGGGGGCGGCGGTACGCAGTATTTT.

The chain has TRBV6-1 and TRBJ1-5; unclear D gene. The germline V gene encodes CDR1 MNHNS and CDR2 SASEGT. The V and J ends lost 2 bases and 7 bases respectively, with 15 bases between them. The CDR3 runs 15 residues. The CDR3 here is CASSERRRGQQPQHF. The CDR3 DNA reads as TGTGCCAGCAGTGAACGGAGGCGGGGTCAACAGCCCCAGCATTTT.

The gene calls are TRBV6-1 and TRBJ1-1; D gene uncertain. V dropped 6 bases and J dropped 11 bases, with 16 bases sitting between them. Germline V gene sequence: CDR1 MNHNS, CDR2 SASEGT. This CDR3 is built from 12 residues. CDR3 sequence (DNA): TGTGCCAGCAGGGGTTGGGCCAGCGAGGCTTTCTTT. Protein sequence: CASRGWASEAFF.